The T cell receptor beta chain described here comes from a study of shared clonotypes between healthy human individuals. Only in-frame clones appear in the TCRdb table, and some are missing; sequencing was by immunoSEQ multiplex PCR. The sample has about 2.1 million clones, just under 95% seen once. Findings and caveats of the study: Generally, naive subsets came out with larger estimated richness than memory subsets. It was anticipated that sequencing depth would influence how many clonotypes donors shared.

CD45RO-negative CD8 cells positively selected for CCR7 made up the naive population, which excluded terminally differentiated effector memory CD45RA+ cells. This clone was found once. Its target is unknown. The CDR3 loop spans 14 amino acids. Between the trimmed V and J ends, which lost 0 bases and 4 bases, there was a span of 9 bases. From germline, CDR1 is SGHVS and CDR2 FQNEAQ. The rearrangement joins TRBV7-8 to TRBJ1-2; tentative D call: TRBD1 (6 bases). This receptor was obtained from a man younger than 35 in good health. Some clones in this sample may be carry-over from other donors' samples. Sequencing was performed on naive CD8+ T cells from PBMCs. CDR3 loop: CASSLAQGSYGYTF. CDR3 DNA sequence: TGTGCCAGCAGCTTAGCACAGGGTTCCTATGGCTACACCTTC.